This paragraph covers one TCR beta chain sequence. This record comes from a study of CD8 T cells in Susac syndrome. Sequencing of TCR beta drew on CD8+ and CD4+ T cells from blood. The authors negatively isolated CD8+ and CD4+ T cells and FACS-enriched TEMRA cells. This CDR3 spans 12 amino acids. The V gene lost 3 bases and the J gene lost 3 bases, with 6 bases spanning the gap. When the RNA was reverse transcribed, random hexamers were used with an input of roughly 0.45 to 1 ug. With immunoSEQ multiplex PCR, TCR beta CDR3 was amplified across 54 Vbeta and 13 Jbeta. TCRdb ran MiXCR on the immunoSEQ multiplex PCR reads and lists one entry per CDR3 protein. This table has under 250,000 distinct CDR3 sequences, around 93% appearing once.

The receptor's source is a human donor with multiple sclerosis. The rearrangement links TRBV12-3 or TRBV12-4 to TRBJ2-7; perhaps TRBD1 as D (5 bases). Material for sequencing was CD4+ T cells from PBMCs. The chain's CDR3 is CASSLGLYEQYV. The CDR3 bases are TGTGCCAGCAGTTTGGGGCTCTACGAGCAGTACGTC.